The 2 T cell receptor beta chains in this list originate from one sample, sequenced in a study of blood T cell repertoires in COVID-19. Repertoires were generated with immunoSEQ multiplex PCR, while TCRdb's copy carries only in-frame clones and drops some. The data contain about 150,000 clones, roughly 87% of them singletons. What was sequenced was peripheral blood. Receptors were obtained from a woman aged 60-70 years with active or convalescent COVID-19.

This chain connects TRBV2 to TRBJ2-5; 7 positions match TRBD1. CDR1 is SNHLY, CDR2 FYNNEI, per germline. CDR3 length equals 11 residues. Trimming took 11 bases from V and 3 from J; bases not matched to a gene: 3. The CDR3 loop reads CAGTGEETQYF. CDR3 coding DNA: TGTGCCGGTACAGGGGAAGAGACCCAGTACTTC.

The chain uses TRBV6-2 or TRBV6-3 and TRBJ2-7; 7 bases are a match to TRBD1. Germline CDR1 MNHEY, CDR2 SVGEGT. The CDR3 consists of 15 residues. With 0 bases clipped from V and 4 bases from J, the junction kept 6 bases outside the gene matches. CDR3 loop: CASSYSGGRGYEQYF. CDR3 coding DNA: TGTGCCAGCAGTTACTCCGGCGGCAGGGGGTACGAGCAGTACTTC.